The 2 T cell receptor beta chains below come from one sample, sequenced in a study of technical replicates of blood from several donors. Generated by immunoSEQ multiplex PCR, the TCRdb table keeps only in-frame clones and is missing some. This sample has more than 60,000 clones, with roughly 93% found just once. Sequenced material: T cells isolated from PBMCs. The receptors shown here come from a human donor in good health.

The chain uses TRBV6-6 and TRBJ1-4; perhaps TRBD1 as D (6 bases). CDR1 MNHNY and CDR2 SVGAGI come from the germline V gene (reference sequence). The CDR3 runs to 14 residues. V dropped 2 bases and J dropped 4 bases, with 8 bases sitting between them. This CDR3 reads CASSYRGNNEKLFF. The CDR3, as DNA: TGTGCCAGCAGTTACAGGGGGAATAATGAAAAACTGTTTTTT.

The chain carries TRBV4-1 and TRBJ1-2; D remains unclear. Trimming pared 0 bases from V and 6 bases from J, leaving 11 bases between. There are 14 residues in the CDR3. CDR1 is MGHRA, CDR2 YSYEKL, per germline. DNA for the CDR3: TGCGCCAGCAGCCAAGAACGGAGACCTAATGGCTACACCTTC. This encodes CASSQERRPNGYTF.